This T cell receptor beta chain was profiled in a study of early T cells in non-severe SARS-CoV-2 infection. Whole-study context: Sequencing used unsorted whole-blood bulk RNA, so chains lack pairing.

V shed 6 bases and J shed 7 bases, with 23 bases lying between them. The germline V gene encodes CDR1 SGHRS and CDR2 YFSETQ. The CDR3 runs 16 residues. cDNA molecules, individually, were tagged with unique molecular identifiers. TCRdb analysed the 5' RACE reads with MiXCR anew, one entry per CDR3 protein. The data show about 49,000 distinct CDR3 sequences, 5.5% to 8% seen once. The sample holds a few counts of this clonotype. The sequencing here drew on whole blood, taken at baseline. The V and J genes are TRBV5-1 and TRBJ1-5; D possibly corresponds to TRBD1 (5 bases). The clonotype was recovered from an adult who was a healthcare worker with PCR-confirmed SARS-CoV-2 infection or an uninfected control (not recorded which). DNA of the CDR3: TGCGCCAGCATCCAGCCGGGACGGAGAGAAGGGCAGCCCCAGCATTTT. The encoded protein is CASIQPGRREGQPQHF.